These T cell receptor beta chains were read from a single sample in a study of T cell therapy after organ transplantation. These receptors' targets are unknown. The table came from immunoSEQ multiplex PCR; TCRdb's copy has only in-frame clones and leaves some out. Among around 20,000 clones listed, about 83% were seen once. Sample: CD8+ T cells from blood, taken after autologous CMV-specific T cell therapy. All receptors come from a human patient who had received a solid organ transplant and had CMV disease. Some T cells may be the graft donor's. Both conserved end residues are part of each CDR3. The D gene is left open where the match is weak. A clone size is listed for some rows: how often the clone was seen (once, few, many), or a class if it is expanded.

cdr3_nt,cdr3_aa,v_call,d_call,j_call,clone_size
TGTGCCAGTAGTCATGGACAGGGTTACACTGAAGCTTTCTTT,CASSHGQGYTEAFF,TRBV19,TRBD1,TRBJ1-1,NA
TGCGCCAGCAGCCATCAAGGGTCCAACGAGCAGTACTTC,CASSHQGSNEQYF,TRBV4-1,NA,TRBJ2-7,NA
TGTGCCACCAGCAGAGACGACAAACCCTACGAGCAGTACTTC,CATSRDDKPYEQYF,TRBV15,NA,TRBJ2-7,NA
TGTGCCAGCAGCTTAGCCAGGGACGGTCCTAGGAACGAGCAGTACTTC,CASSLARDGPRNEQYF,TRBV7-8,NA,TRBJ2-7,NA
TGTGCCAGCAGTTACTCGTCGGGGGCCGAGTATGGCTACACCTTC,CASSYSSGAEYGYTF,TRBV6-6,NA,TRBJ1-2,NA
TGTGCCAGCAGTCAAACAGGGGCCCCCACAGATACGCAGTATTTT,CASSQTGAPTDTQYF,TRBV6-6,TRBD1,TRBJ2-3,NA
TGTGCCAGCAGCGCCGGGACTAGCGGGGGGCAAGAGACCCAGTACTTC,CASSAGTSGGQETQYF,TRBV6-4,TRBD2,TRBJ2-5,few
TGCGCCAGCAGCCAGCGGACAGGGTGGCAAGAGACCCAGTACTTC,CASSQRTGWQETQYF,TRBV4-1,TRBD1,TRBJ2-5,NA
TGTGCCAGCAGTTTGCTAGGGGGTTGGGCTGAAGCTTTCTTT,CASSLLGGWAEAFF,TRBV27,NA,TRBJ1-1,NA
TGTGCCAGCAGTTACTTGGAAGGCCTAGCGGGGCAGTTCTTC,CASSYLEGLAGQFF,TRBV5-6,TRBD2,TRBJ2-1,NA
TGTGCCAGCAGTTGGAAGGGGGCAAGCTCCTACGAGCAGTACTTC,CASSWKGASSYEQYF,TRBV27,TRBD1,TRBJ2-7,NA
TGCAGCGTTGTCGGGACAGTAGCCTACGAGCAGTACTTC,CSVVGTVAYEQYF,TRBV29-1,TRBD1,TRBJ2-7,NA
TGTGCCAGCAGGGAGTCTAGCGGGGGGGACACAGATACGCAGTATTTT,CASRESSGGDTDTQYF,TRBV2,TRBD2,TRBJ2-3,NA
TGTGCCACCCGACAGCTCTCTGGAAACACCATATATTTT,CATRQLSGNTIYF,TRBV19,NA,TRBJ1-3,once
TGTGCCAGCAGCTCTATACCCCCTGGAAACGAATATGGCTACACCTTC,CASSSIPPGNEYGYTF,TRBV7-8,NA,TRBJ1-2,once
TGTGCCAGCAGTGAGCGGGACACCGGGGAGCTGTTTTTT,CASSERDTGELFF,TRBV6-6,NA,TRBJ2-2,NA
TGTGCCAGCAGCTTAGACGGCCCCCAAGAGACCCAGTACTTC,CASSLDGPQETQYF,TRBV7-9,NA,TRBJ2-5,once
TGTGCCAGCAGTTGGACAGGGACAAACACTGAAGCTTTCTTT,CASSWTGTNTEAFF,TRBV27,TRBD1,TRBJ1-1,NA
TGTGCCAGCAGTTACGCAGGGTCCTACGAGCAGTACTTC,CASSYAGSYEQYF,TRBV6-5,NA,TRBJ2-7,few
TGTGCCAGCAGCGTAGAGGGTAGCGGGGGTAGAGATACGCAGTATTTT,CASSVEGSGGRDTQYF,TRBV9,TRBD2,TRBJ2-3,NA
TGTGCCAGCAGTGTGTCTAGCGGGAGGGCCTCAGATACGCAGTATTTT,CASSVSSGRASDTQYF,TRBV6-1,TRBD2,TRBJ2-3,NA
TGTGCCAGCAGCTCCGGGACAGCCAACGATGGCTACACCTTC,CASSSGTANDGYTF,TRBV7-8,TRBD1,TRBJ1-2,NA
TGCGCCAGCAGCCAAGAGAAGGCGGGGGGGTACACAGATACGCAGTATTTT,CASSQEKAGGYTDTQYF,TRBV4-3,TRBD2,TRBJ2-3,NA